The 24 T cell receptor beta chains listed next were all sequenced from one sample in a study of CD8 T cells in Susac syndrome. An amount of RNA that ranged from roughly 0.5 to 1 ug was reverse transcribed with random hexamers. TCRdb re-analysed the immunoSEQ multiplex PCR reads in MiXCR, keeping a single row per CDR3 protein. The data contain approximately 77,000 distinct CDR3 sequences, more than 85% of them singletons. The sample was CD4+ T cells from PBMCs. The source of these receptors is a human donor with Susac syndrome.

This chain uses TRBV2 with TRBJ1-5, with a weak D call TRBD1 (5 bases). This CDR3 comprises 16 residues. Germline loops: CDR1 SNHLY, CDR2 FYNNEI. Deletions cut 4 bases from V and 2 bases from J, with 15 bases between. The CDR3 sequence: CASSGGLTGGNQPQHF. DNA of the CDR3: TGTGCCAGCAGTGGGGGCCTTACAGGAGGCAATCAGCCCCAGCATTTT.

This chain connects TRBV6-5 to TRBJ1-2, with D hard to call. The CDR3 is made up of 11 amino acids. The ends were cut back, 5 bases at V and 5 bases at J, with 6 bases in the middle. In germline, CDR1 is MNHEY, CDR2 SVGAGI. In nucleotides, the CDR3 is TGTGCCAGCAGTCCTGGATATGGCTACACCTTC. Amino acid sequence: CASSPGYGYTF.

This clonotype has just a few counts. The CDR3 DNA sequence: TGTGCCAGCAGTTTAAGACACTGGGGGGAGCGGCGAGAGACCCAGTACTTC. This encodes CASSLRHWGERRETQYF. The V call is TRBV27, the J call TRBJ2-5, with D perhaps matching TRBD2 (6 bases). Trimming removed 2 bases at V and 4 bases at J, with 20 bases between. CDR1 is MNHEY, CDR2 SMNVEV, per germline (reference sequence). CDR3 length: 17 amino acids.

The sample holds one count of this clonotype. The gene calls are TRBV6-5 and TRBJ2-7, with D perhaps TRBD2 (6 bases). The V end lost 0 bases, the J end lost 5 bases, and 11 bases lay between the germline ends. The CDR3 consists of 14 residues. Germline CDR1 is MNHEY and CDR2 is SVGAGI. The CDR3 sequence is CASSYSRGGHEQYF. As DNA, the CDR3 is TGTGCCAGCAGTTACTCGAGAGGAGGGCACGAGCAGTACTTC.

The CDR3 here is CASSPNSQETQYF. CDR3 sequence (DNA): TGTGCCAGCAGCCCGAACAGCCAAGAGACCCAGTACTTC. The V call is TRBV7-9, the J call TRBJ2-5, with unresolved D. Trimming removed 5 bases at V and 1 base at J, with 8 bases between. From germline, CDR1 is SEHNR and CDR2 FQNEAQ (reference sequence). The CDR3 spans 13 residues.

The rearrangement uses TRBV6-5 and TRBJ1-4, with a tentative D call TRBD1 (5 bases). The V gene's germline CDR1 is MNHEY and CDR2 SVGAGI. The CDR3 extends over 15 amino acids. V was pared by 4 bases and J by 8 bases, with 17 bases between. CDR3 in amino acids: CASSSLTRKGEKLFF. The DNA for the CDR3 is TGTGCCAGCAGTTCATTGACCAGGAAGGGGGAAAAACTGTTTTTT.

The DNA for the CDR3 is TGTGCCAGCAGCTTAGGGCCAGGGGTAACTAACTATGGCTACACCTTC. It translates to CASSLGPGVTNYGYTF. This chain connects TRBV7-2 to TRBJ1-2; TRBD1 might be the D (6 bases). Germline V gives CDR1 SGHTA, CDR2 FQGNSA. Trimming left V 1 base short and J 0 bases short, with 12 bases between. The CDR3 has 16 residues. Supplemented by reference TRBV7-2 and TRBJ1-2, the full variable domain reads GAGVSQSPSNKVTEKGKDVELRCDPISGHTALYWYRQSLGQGLEFLIYFQGNSAPDKSGLPSDRFSAERTGGSVSTLTIQRTQQEDSAVYLCASSLGPGVTNYGYTFGSGTRLTVV.

The chain carries TRBV4-3 and TRBJ2-1; D is unresolved. This CDR3 spans 14 amino acids. CDR1 and CDR2 from the germline V gene are LGHNA and YSLEER. V was clipped by 0 bases and J by 9 bases, with 12 bases between them. DNA for the CDR3: TGCGCCAGCAGCCAAGAAACCCTCGTGGGTGAGCAGTTCTTC. Encoded protein: CASSQETLVGEQFF.

CDR3 DNA: TGTGCCTCCTCGGCAGGGCTCTATGGCTACACCTTC. Protein: CASSAGLYGYTF. This chain uses TRBV3-1 with TRBJ1-2, with D maybe TRBD1 (5 bases). The CDR3 sequence is 12 residues long. In germline, CDR1 is LGHDT, CDR2 YNNKEL (reference sequence). Trimming took off 11 bases at V and 4 bases at J, with 14 bases between the two ends.

The chain combines TRBV19 with TRBJ1-2; 11 nucleotides align to TRBD1. CDR3 size: 14 residues. CDR1 LNHDA and CDR2 SQIVND come from the germline V gene (reference sequence). J was trimmed by 4 bases and V by 9 bases; bases with no gene match: 7. Here the CDR3 DNA reads TGTGCCAGCACCTCAGGGACAGGGGGCTATGGCTACACCTTC. This encodes CASTSGTGGYGYTF.

The chain recombines TRBV25-1 with TRBJ2-2; D may match TRBD1 or TRBD2 (5 bases each). Looked up from germline, CDR1 is MGHDK and CDR2 is SYGVNS. Trimming left V 2 bases short and J 8 bases short, with 15 bases between. This CDR3 is built from 15 residues. DNA of the CDR3: TGTGCCAGCAGTGAACCCGGGACCGGGATAGGGGAGCTGTTTTTT. This translates into CASSEPGTGIGELFF.

The V gene is TRBV5-1, the J gene TRBJ2-5, with 7 bases fitting TRBD2. Germline values: CDR1 SGHRS, CDR2 YFSETQ. With 4 bases clipped from V and 5 bases from J, the junction kept 5 bases outside the gene matches. This CDR3 has 13 amino acids. Here the CDR3 DNA reads TGCGCCAGCAGCCGGGGGGAGTGGGAGACCCAGTACTTC. Its translation is CASSRGEWETQYF.

The rearrangement links TRBV25-1 to TRBJ1-2; the D is unclear. There are 13 residues in the CDR3. Germline CDR1 MGHDK, CDR2 SYGVNS. Trimming took 0 bases from V and 8 from J, leaving 10 bases between them. The CDR3 nucleotides read TGTGCCAGCAGTGAATATATGTTAAGGGGCTACACCTTC. Its protein product is CASSEYMLRGYTF.

The chain joins TRBV4-1 to TRBJ1-5, with D hard to call. The V gene lost 3 bases and the J gene lost 1 base, with 1 base spanning the gap. Germline V gene lookup returns CDR1 MGHRA and CDR2 YSYEKL. This CDR3 has 12 amino acids. The CDR3 DNA is TGCGCCAGCAGCCACAGCAATCAGCCCCAGCATTTT. As protein: CASSHSNQPQHF.

The chain links TRBV4-2 to TRBJ1-5, with D unresolved. V dropped 0 bases and J dropped 0 bases, with 9 bases sitting between them. CDR3 size: 16 residues. The V gene's germline CDR1 is LGHNA and CDR2 YNFKEQ. The CDR3 region has the DNA TGTGCCAGCAGCCAAGATGAGCAGGCTAGCAATCAGCCCCAGCATTTT. Its translation is CASSQDEQASNQPQHF.

The rearrangement links TRBV4-1 to TRBJ2-1; 7 nucleotides agree with TRBD2. The V gene's germline CDR1 is MGHRA and CDR2 YSYEKL. V gave up 4 bases and J gave up 5 bases; unmatched junction bases: 11. CDR3 length: 16 residues. The CDR3 region is CASSPQRGRQHNEQFF. The DNA for the CDR3 is TGCGCCAGCAGCCCCCAGCGCGGGAGACAGCACAATGAGCAGTTCTTC.

The rearrangement joins TRBV12-3 or TRBV12-4 to TRBJ2-6, with no clear D. This CDR3 contains 13 residues. V lost 8 bases and J lost 0, with 5 bases in between. The CDR3, as DNA: TGTGCCAGCTTTAACTCTGGGGCCAACGTCCTGACTTTC. It codes for CASFNSGANVLTF.

This clonotype was detected only a few times. This chain uses TRBV6-1 with TRBJ2-5; 8 nucleotides align to TRBD2. This CDR3 is built from 12 residues. Germline-derived CDR1 and CDR2 are MNHNS and SASEGT. V shed 7 bases, J shed 4 bases, and the junction held 2 bases outside the gene matches. CDR3 residues: CASNGGGETQYF. CDR3 bases: TGTGCCAGCAACGGGGGGGGAGAGACCCAGTACTTC.

The chain employs TRBV20-1 and TRBJ2-3; TRBD2 matches at 9 bases. V dropped 3 bases and J dropped 3; count of bases not matched to a gene: 13. Germline V gene data show CDR1 as DFQATT and CDR2 as SNEGSKA (reference sequence). This CDR3 spans 17 amino acids. In nucleotides, the CDR3 is TGCAGTGCTAGGATCCTCGGCGGGAGGGCCAGGACAGATACGCAGTATTTT. Its protein product is CSARILGGRARTDTQYF.

The chain links TRBV28 to TRBJ1-3; D remains ambiguous. The CDR3 is 15 amino acids. Trimming cost V 4 bases and J 0 bases, with 10 bases left between them. CDR1 and CDR2 from the germline V gene are MDHEN and SYDVKM. In DNA form, the CDR3 reads TGTGCCAGCAGTTCCCCGGAGGCCTCTGGAAACACCATATATTTT. The encoded protein is CASSSPEASGNTIYF.

Remarks on this clonotype: An end of the junction does not agree with germline; a read error may underlie this. The J gene is TRBJ2-1, the V gene TRBV14; unclear D gene. Germline assignment: CDR1 SGHDN and CDR2 FVKESK. This CDR3 has 14 residues. CDR3 coding DNA: TGTGCCAGCAGCCGCGACTTAGGGTACAGTGAGCAGTTCTTC. Amino acids: CASSRDLGYSEQFF.

The CDR3 loop reads CASSFGSGANVLTF. CDR3 bases: TGCGCCAGCAGCTTCGGCTCTGGGGCCAACGTCCTGACTTTC. The chain carries TRBV5-1 and TRBJ2-6; D unclear. The CDR3 is made up of 14 amino acids. The germline V and J ends were trimmed by 2 bases and 0 bases, with 3 bases remaining between them. CDR1 is SGHRS and CDR2 is YFSETQ in the germline V gene.

The genes are TRBV28 and TRBJ1-5, with 7 bases lining up with TRBD1. The CDR3 sequence is 17 residues long. Losses at the gene ends were 6 bases for V and 7 bases for J; bases not matched to a gene: 18. Germline V gene sequence: CDR1 MDHEN, CDR2 SYDVKM. The CDR3 here is CASSPIGAHRGSQPQHF. CDR3 DNA sequence: TGTGCCAGCAGCCCGATTGGGGCACACAGGGGAAGCCAGCCCCAGCATTTT.

This chain joins TRBV18 and TRBJ2-6; D is ambiguous. Germline V gene data show CDR1 as KGHSH and CDR2 as LQKENI. The CDR3 is 13 residues long. Trimming cost V 2 bases and J 14 bases, with 13 bases left between them. The CDR3 protein is CASSPVTIHILTF. The CDR3 DNA is TGTGCCAGCTCACCAGTGACGATCCATATCCTGACTTTC. The variable domain in full, with the rest retrieved from reference TRBV18 and TRBJ2-6, is NAGVMQNPRHLVRRRGQEARLRCSPMKGHSHVYWYRQLPEEGLKFMVYLQKENIIDESGMPKERFSAEFPKEGPSILRIQQVVRGDSAAYFCASSPVTIHILTFGAGSRLTVL.